The 29 T cell receptor beta chains below all came from one sample that was sequenced in a study of blood T cell repertoires in COVID-19. TCRdb's copy holds only in-frame clones and misses some; the assay was immunoSEQ multiplex PCR. The data contain 200,000 to 300,000 clones, approximately 87% of them seen just once; the ten biggest clones take up roughly 8.6%. Sequences were obtained from peripheral blood. The receptor set was obtained from a human donor in a cohort sampled during active COVID-19.

The chain has TRBV12-5 and TRBJ2-7, with D possibly TRBD2 on 5 matching bases. Germline loops: CDR1 LGHNT, CDR2 FRNRAP. V lost 1 base and J 5 bases, leaving 12 bases between the germline ends. The CDR3 is 14 residues long. CDR3 amino acids: CASGLGRTYDEQYF. The CDR3 DNA reads TGTGCTAGTGGTTTGGGGCGGACTTACGACGAGCAGTACTTC. Full variable domain (remainder filled in from reference TRBV12-5 and TRBJ2-7): DARVTQTPRHKVTEMGQEVTMRCQPILGHNTVFWYRQTMMQGLELLAYFRNRAPLDDSGMPKDRFSAEMPDATLATLKIQPSEPRDSAVYFCASGLGRTYDEQYFGPGTRLTVT.

The genes are TRBV9 and TRBJ2-3, with 10 bases that match TRBD2. V was clipped by 2 bases and J by 1 base; unmatched bases: 7. Germline V CDR1 and CDR2: SGDLS, YYNGEE. This CDR3 spans 17 amino acids. CDR3 loop: CASSVLSGGARTDTQYF. DNA for the CDR3: TGTGCCAGCAGCGTGTTAAGCGGGGGGGCCCGCACAGATACGCAGTATTTT.

In DNA, the CDR3 is TGCAGCGTTGACCGAAACAGGGACAGTGACTATGGCTACACCTTC. As protein: CSVDRNRDSDYGYTF. The V and J genes are TRBV29-1 and TRBJ1-2; 7 nucleotides match TRBD1. J lost 3 bases, V lost 3 bases, and 10 bases had no gene match. Germline CDR1 SQVTM, CDR2 ANQGSEA. This CDR3 contains 15 residues.

The genes are TRBV6-5 and TRBJ2-4, with TRBD2 matching 8 bases. V was clipped by 6 bases and J by 3 bases; unmatched bases: 7. The CDR3 is made up of 15 amino acids. CDR1 is MNHEY and CDR2 is SVGAGI in the germline V gene. The CDR3 DNA follows: TGTGCCAGCAGACCGGGGGGGGCGGGCAAAAACATTCAGTACTTC. This translates into CASRPGGAGKNIQYF.

This chain's CDR3 is CASSGGGLAGDTQYF. CDR3 in DNA: TGTGCCAGCAGCGGGGGGGGACTAGCAGGAGATACGCAGTATTTT. The rearrangement joins TRBV7-2 to TRBJ2-3; 9 nucleotides align to TRBD2. After removal of 5 bases from V and 5 bases from J, the junction contained 8 bases not matched to a gene. The CDR3 loop spans 15 amino acids. Per germline, CDR1 SGHTA and CDR2 FQGNSA.

For the CDR3, the DNA is TGTGCCAGCAGCCAAGGGGACAGGGAGGAGAACGAGCAGTACTTC. Its translation is CASSQGDREENEQYF. This sequence joins TRBV4-2 and TRBJ2-7, with 9 bases aligning to TRBD1. Germline trimming cut 1 base from V and 5 bases from J; bases unmatched to any gene: 6. Germline lookup yields CDR1 LGHNA and CDR2 YNFKEQ. The CDR3 is 15 residues long.

V usage is TRBV29-1 and J usage is TRBJ2-3; possibly TRBD2 for D (7 bases). The CDR3 has 15 amino acids. Germline CDR1 reads SQVTM; CDR2 reads ANQGSEA. V lost 6 bases, J lost 6 bases, and 22 bases lay in between. This CDR3 reads CSVTRGGGAGDTQYF. DNA of the CDR3: TGCAGCGTCACGCGAGGGGGGGGCGCCGGGGATACGCAGTATTTT.

The rearrangement uses TRBV9 and TRBJ1-1; 8 bases match TRBD1. The length of the CDR3 is 14 residues. Germline CDR1 reads SGDLS; CDR2 reads YYNGEE. The J segment lost 5 bases and the V segment lost 0 bases, leaving 3 bases of the junction unmatched. The chain's CDR3 is CASSVGRGRTEAFF. The CDR3 DNA reads as TGTGCCAGCAGCGTAGGCAGGGGGCGGACTGAAGCTTTCTTT.

The genes are TRBV7-3 and TRBJ2-2; D uncertain. CDR1 is SGHTA and CDR2 is FQGTGA in the germline V gene. The CDR3 is 14 amino acids. V lost 3 bases and J 0 bases, leaving 5 bases between the germline ends. CDR3 sequence: CASSFFANTGELFF. The CDR3 DNA is TGTGCCAGCAGCTTCTTCGCGAACACCGGGGAGCTGTTTTTT. Supplemented by reference TRBV7-3 and TRBJ2-2, the full variable domain reads GAGVSQTPSNKVTEKGKYVELRCDPISGHTALYWYRQSLGQGPEFLIYFQGTGAADDSGLPNDRFFAVRPEGSVSTLKIQRTERGDSAVYLCASSFFANTGELFFGEGSRLTVL.

This clone occurred a few times. The chain has TRBV2 and TRBJ2-5, with 10 positions matching TRBD2. CDR1 and CDR2 from the germline V gene are SNHLY and FYNNEI. CDR3 size: 16 residues. J gave up 7 bases and V 1 base, and 9 bases lay outside the gene matches. CDR3 sequence reads: CASSEEQLAGIGTQYF. The CDR3 DNA is TGTGCCAGCAGTGAAGAGCAACTAGCGGGGATAGGGACCCAGTACTTC.

The chain recombines TRBV28 with TRBJ1-3; D unclear. With 5 bases removed from V and 0 bases from J, the gap between germline ends came to 11 bases. Germline values: CDR1 MDHEN, CDR2 SYDVKM. The CDR3 runs 15 residues. For the CDR3, the DNA is TGTGCCAGCAGTCCCTCGACAAGCTCTGGAAACACCATATATTTT. Protein sequence: CASSPSTSSGNTIYF.

This chain joins TRBV7-2 and TRBJ2-5; the match to TRBD1 covers 10 bases. The CDR3 is 19 residues long. The germline gives CDR1 SGHTA, CDR2 FQGNSA. The V gene end was trimmed by 0 bases and the J gene end by 5 bases; junction bases not matched to a gene: 15. The CDR3 DNA follows: TGTGCCAGCAGCTTAGCATCTTTAGGGGACAGGGGTTTAAGGGAGACCCAGTACTTC. This codes for CASSLASLGDRGLRETQYF.

The rearrangement uses TRBV5-4 and TRBJ1-2; 8 nucleotides agree with TRBD1. With V trimmed by 2 bases and J by 4 bases, 13 bases remained unmatched. The CDR3 covers 17 residues. CDR1 and CDR2 (germline): SGHNT, YYREEE (reference sequence). Here the CDR3 reads CASSFIRAQGGSYGYTF. In nucleotides, the CDR3 is TGTGCCAGCAGCTTTATCCGGGCACAGGGGGGGAGCTATGGCTACACCTTC.

The chain has TRBV12-5 and TRBJ2-1, with TRBD2 matching 7 bases. This CDR3 has 17 amino acids. Germline values: CDR1 LGHNT, CDR2 FRNRAP. Trimming at V came to 1 base and at J to 2 bases, leaving 8 bases not matched to a gene. This CDR3 is CASGLDTSGDPYNEQFF. CDR3 sequence (DNA): TGTGCTAGTGGTTTGGACACCAGCGGGGACCCCTACAATGAGCAGTTCTTC.

This chain uses TRBV6-2 or TRBV6-3 with TRBJ2-1, with TRBD2 matching 9 bases. With 2 bases clipped from V and 7 bases from J, the junction kept 6 bases outside the gene matches. The CDR3 loop spans 15 amino acids. CDR1 is MNHEY and CDR2 is SVGEGT in the germline V gene. The CDR3 DNA reads as TGTGCCAGCAGTTACACGCGGGGGGGCCGGAATGAGCAGTTCTTC. Amino acid sequence: CASSYTRGGRNEQFF.

This clone was seen a handful of times. The chain combines TRBV5-1 with TRBJ1-2; D uncertain. This CDR3 has 13 residues. Trimming cost V 0 bases and J 8 bases, with 11 bases left between them. CDR1 and CDR2 (germline): SGHRS, YFSETQ. CDR3 region: CASSLVVGVGYTF. The CDR3 DNA is TGCGCCAGCAGCTTGGTTGTGGGAGTCGGCTACACCTTC.

A word on this clone: Possible read error: a much larger clone is one base away. The chain links TRBV28 to TRBJ1-1; D ambiguous. Germline-derived CDR1 and CDR2 are MDHEN and SYDVKM. The CDR3 contains 11 residues. V lost 6 bases to trimming and J lost 1 base, with 3 bases between them. The CDR3 DNA is TGTGCCAGCAGCCAGAACACTGAAGCTTTCTTT. It encodes CASSQNTEAFF. Together with reference TRBV28 and TRBJ1-1, the CDR3 gives the full variable domain: DVKVTQSSRYLVKRTGEKVFLECVQDMDHENMFWYRQDPGLGLRLIYFSYDVKMKEKGDIPEGYSVSREKKERFSLILESASTNQTSMYLCASSQNTEAFFGQGTRLTVV.

The V and J genes are TRBV12-3 or TRBV12-4 and TRBJ1-3; weak D call: TRBD1 (5 bases). The CDR3 consists of 13 residues. V was cut by 7 bases and J by 4 bases, with 11 bases left in between. In DNA form, the CDR3 reads TGTGCCAGCACCCTTAGACAGGGAAACACCATATATTTT. It specifies CASTLRQGNTIYF.

The chain uses TRBV3-1 (or the pseudogene TRBV3-2) and TRBJ2-7, with 11 bases lining up with TRBD1. Germline V gives CDR1 LGHDT, CDR2 YNNKEL (reference sequence). After removal of 1 base from V and 3 bases from J, the junction contained 8 bases not matched to a gene. The CDR3 loop spans 17 amino acids. The CDR3 spells CASSQVGDRGFHYEQYF. For the CDR3, the DNA is TGTGCCAGCAGCCAAGTGGGGGACAGGGGGTTCCACTACGAGCAGTACTTC.

J is TRBJ1-2 and V is TRBV14; perhaps TRBD1 as D (6 bases). Germline V lookup: CDR1 SGHDN, CDR2 FVKESK. This CDR3 contains 17 residues. The V and J ends lost 1 base and 4 bases respectively, with 19 bases between them. The CDR3 region is CASSQAGRGSFGYGYTF. CDR3 DNA: TGTGCCAGCAGCCAAGCGGGCAGGGGATCGTTCGGCTATGGCTACACCTTC.

The chain carries TRBV3-1 (or the pseudogene TRBV3-2) and TRBJ1-3; TRBD1 aligns across 10 bases. Trimming took 1 base from V and 7 from J; bases not matched to a gene: 1. CDR1 and CDR2 from the germline V gene are LGHDT and YNNKEL (reference sequence). The CDR3 extends over 14 amino acids. CDR3 nucleotides: TGTGCCAGCAGCCAAGGGACAGGGGGTAACACCATATATTTT. Protein product: CASSQGTGGNTIYF.

The V call is TRBV19, the J call TRBJ1-5; TRBD1 might be the D (6 bases). The CDR3 is 14 amino acids. The V and J ends lost 3 bases and 5 bases respectively, with 11 bases between them. Germline CDR1 reads LNHDA; CDR2 reads SQIVND (reference sequence). This chain's CDR3 is CASSMKGGDQPQHF. The CDR3 DNA follows: TGTGCCAGTAGTATGAAGGGGGGGGATCAGCCCCAGCATTTT.

This chain connects TRBV7-3 to TRBJ2-3; the match to TRBD2 covers 14 bases. J gave up 6 bases and V 4 bases, and 3 bases lay outside the gene matches. There are 15 residues in the CDR3. Germline lookup yields CDR1 SGHTA and CDR2 FQGTGA. CDR3 bases: TGTGCCAGCAGCTCGGGACTAGCGGGAGTGGATACGCAGTATTTT. This encodes CASSSGLAGVDTQYF.

This clone occurred a few times. V and J are TRBV2 and TRBJ2-1; 7 nucleotides agree with TRBD2. Germline CDR1 SNHLY, CDR2 FYNNEI. The V segment lost 7 bases and the J segment 7 bases; nucleotides outside the gene matches: 10. The CDR3 is 14 residues long. CDR3 loop: CASKPGLPGNEQFF. The DNA for the CDR3 is TGTGCCAGCAAACCGGGACTACCTGGAAATGAGCAGTTCTTC.

J is TRBJ2-3 and V is TRBV5-6; 7 bases agree with TRBD2. Germline lookup yields CDR1 SGHDT and CDR2 YYEEEE. V trimming: 3 bases; J trimming: 7 bases; junction bases outside the gene matches: 5. This CDR3 is built from 13 residues. The CDR3 region is CASSSPGLHTQYF. The CDR3 DNA is TGTGCCAGCAGCTCGCCGGGACTACATACGCAGTATTTT. The variable domain in full, with the rest retrieved from reference TRBV5-6 and TRBJ2-3, is DAGVTQSPTHLIKTRGQQVTLRCSPKSGHDTVSWYQQALGQGPQFIFQYYEEEERQRGNFPDRFSGHQFPNYSSELNVNALLLGDSALYLCASSSPGLHTQYFGPGTRLTVL.

V and J are TRBV6-2 or TRBV6-3 and TRBJ1-5; maybe TRBD1 (5 bases). Trimming removed 4 bases at V and 4 bases at J, with 11 bases between. The CDR3 has 14 residues. Germline V lookup: CDR1 MNHEY, CDR2 SVGEGT. CDR3 loop: CASSLTGLNQPQHF. DNA of the CDR3: TGTGCCAGCAGTTTAACAGGCCTAAATCAGCCCCAGCATTTT.

The chain has TRBV2 and TRBJ2-5; TRBD2 aligns across 7 bases. Germline-derived CDR1 and CDR2 are SNHLY and FYNNEI. The CDR3 length is 14 residues. The trim removed 2 bases at V and 5 bases at J, leaving 5 bases unmatched. CDR3 amino acids: CASSERLAVETQYF. The CDR3 nucleotides read TGTGCCAGCAGTGAAAGGCTAGCGGTTGAGACCCAGTACTTC.

The V call is TRBV5-6, the J call TRBJ1-2; 9 bases are a match to TRBD1. The CDR3 contains 14 residues. The V segment lost 3 bases and the J segment 8 bases; nucleotides outside the gene matches: 8. CDR1 is SGHDT, CDR2 YYEEEE, per germline. This CDR3 is CASSWWDRVGGYTF. For the CDR3, the DNA is TGTGCCAGCAGCTGGTGGGACAGGGTGGGAGGCTACACCTTC.

The genes are TRBV28 and TRBJ1-4; D is unresolved. The CDR3 spans 13 residues. Germline CDR1 reads MDHEN; CDR2 reads SYDVKM. V shed 6 bases and J shed 4 bases, with 9 bases lying between them. CDR3 loop: CASSSGRNEKLFF. CDR3 nucleotides: TGTGCCAGCAGCAGCGGGCGTAATGAAAAACTGTTTTTT.